A single sample is the source of the 20 T cell receptor beta chains below, sequenced in a study of regulatory T cells in long-lasting Graves disease. The time point denotes: newly diagnosed GD, antithyroid drugs for less than 3 months. Construction of the TCR library relied on RNA isolated from PBMCs. Arm-PCR with iRepertoire HTBI primers amplified the CDR3 regions for these TCR beta libraries. TCRdb re-called the multiplex PCR reads with MiXCR, one entry per CDR3 protein. The data show 200,000 to 250,000 distinct CDR3 sequences, roughly a fifth seen once. These sequences were also reported in another study, on T cells in Graves' hyperthyroidism and ophthalmopathy.

The sequenced sample was peripheral blood mononuclear cells (PBMCs), obtained at new diagnosis, from a patient treated with antithyroid drugs. These receptor sequences come from a woman aged 25 to 39 with Graves disease.

This clonotype appeared many times. This chain uses TRBV7-9 with TRBJ2-1, with D perhaps TRBD1 (6 bases). V lost 3 bases to trimming and J lost 3 bases, with 21 bases between them. This CDR3 contains 18 residues. Germline-derived CDR1 and CDR2 are SEHNR and FQNEAQ (reference sequence). This CDR3 reads CASSFPTTRDTLYNEQFF. The CDR3, as DNA: TGTGCCAGCAGCTTTCCTACTACCCGGGACACTCTCTACAATGAGCAGTTCTTC.

This clonotype was recorded once. The chain recombines TRBV2 with TRBJ2-2; 7 nucleotides line up with TRBD1. The germline V gene encodes CDR1 SNHLY and CDR2 FYNNEI. V trimming: 6 bases; J trimming: 5 bases; junction bases outside the gene matches: 9. The CDR3 extends over 15 amino acids. The chain's CDR3 is CASRGVQGKTGELFF. Here the CDR3 DNA reads TGTGCCAGCAGGGGGGTACAGGGGAAAACCGGGGAGCTGTTTTTT.

The table lists this clonotype with many counts. The V and J genes are TRBV7-2 and TRBJ2-7; D uncertain. V was pared by 1 base and J by 0 bases, with 10 bases between. Germline CDR1 SGHTA, CDR2 FQGNSA. The CDR3 is made up of 15 amino acids. The chain's CDR3 is CASSLGWGNSYEQYF. CDR3 DNA sequence: TGTGCCAGCAGCTTAGGCTGGGGAAACTCCTACGAGCAGTACTTC. The complete variable domain, with remaining parts taken from reference TRBV7-2 and TRBJ2-7, reads GAGVSQSPSNKVTEKGKDVELRCDPISGHTALYWYRQSLGQGLEFLIYFQGNSAPDKSGLPSDRFSAERTGGSVSTLTIQRTQQEDSAVYLCASSLGWGNSYEQYFGPGTRLTVT.

Ten or more counts support this clonotype. The chain uses TRBV20-1 and TRBJ2-4, with a possible D match to TRBD2 (5 bases). This CDR3 has 12 amino acids. Germline V gives CDR1 DFQATT, CDR2 SNEGSKA (reference sequence). The ends were cut back, 3 bases at V and 9 bases at J, with 12 bases in the middle. The CDR3, as DNA: TGCAGTGCTAGTCCACTAGAGGGCATTCAGTACTTC. It codes for CSASPLEGIQYF.

In its sample, this clonotype was seen once. A single base is all that separates this from a far larger clone, so a read error is likely. The rearrangement links TRBV11-3 to TRBJ2-1; D is uncertain. V was clipped by 5 bases and J by 6 bases, with 8 bases between them. Germline V gives CDR1 SGHNT, CDR2 YENEEA. CDR3 length: 12 residues. The CDR3 DNA sequence: TGTGCCAGCAGCGGGTCTGTCAATGAGCAGTTCTTC. Translated: CASSGSVNEQFF.

This clonotype has a count of ten or more. J is TRBJ2-3 and V is TRBV13; D not resolved. Per germline, CDR1 PRHDT and CDR2 FYEKMQ (reference sequence). There are 16 residues in the CDR3. V was trimmed by 4 bases and J by 2 bases, leaving 16 bases between them. The CDR3 loop reads CASSSRRSWNTDTQYF. The CDR3 bases are TGTGCCAGCAGCTCCCGCCGGAGTTGGAACACAGATACGCAGTATTTT.

This rearrangement joins TRBV19 to TRBJ2-3; 8 bases match TRBD2. V lost 3 bases to trimming and J lost 5 bases; unmatched junction nucleotides: 7. Germline CDR1 and CDR2: LNHDA and SQIVND (reference sequence). CDR3 length: 15 amino acids. CDR3 bases: TGTGCCAGTAGTATGGCGGGGGGAAGCGGAGATACGCAGTATTTT. Its translation is CASSMAGGSGDTQYF.

The V gene is TRBV12-3 or TRBV12-4, the J gene TRBJ2-3, with 7 nucleotides matching TRBD1. The end of the DNA is better explained by TRBJ2-7, so the J call may be wrong. This CDR3 is 14 amino acids long. CDR3 residues: CASSPEQGTYEQYF. In DNA form, the CDR3 reads TGTGCCAGCAGTCCCGAACAGGGGACATACGAGCAGTACTTC.

This clonotype was picked up many times. The rearrangement uses TRBV14 and TRBJ2-7; D gene unclear. The CDR3 contains 15 residues. Germline V gene lookup returns CDR1 SGHDN and CDR2 FVKESK. Trimming took 0 bases from V and 6 from J, leaving 15 bases between them. The CDR3 spells CASSQEWPSKGEQYF. CDR3 DNA: TGTGCCAGCAGCCAAGAATGGCCTTCCAAAGGCGAGCAGTACTTC.

This clonotype occurred many times. The V gene is TRBV28, the J gene TRBJ2-7, with 7 positions matching TRBD1. V gave up 5 bases and J gave up 2 bases; unmatched junction bases: 9. CDR3 length: 15 residues. In germline, CDR1 is MDHEN, CDR2 SYDVKM. The CDR3 region is CASSQRGTATYEQYF. CDR3 DNA: TGTGCCAGCAGTCAACGAGGGACAGCTACCTACGAGCAGTACTTC.

Many counts were recorded for this clonotype. The chain uses TRBV6-1 and TRBJ2-7; 9 nucleotides match TRBD2. V was pared by 3 bases and J by 6 bases, with 9 bases of the junction left unmatched. Germline-derived CDR1 and CDR2 are MNHNS and SASEGT. This CDR3 spans 15 amino acids. DNA for the CDR3: TGTGCCAGCAGTGAGAAGCGGGAGGCCCGGCGCGAGCAGTACTTC. The encoded protein is CASSEKREARREQYF.

This clonotype occurred a few times. The genes are TRBV7-2 and TRBJ2-2, with 16 bases that match TRBD2. The length of the CDR3 is 19 residues. The ends lost 5 bases at V and 4 bases at J; junction bases unmatched: 10. Looked up from germline, CDR1 is SGHTA and CDR2 is FQGNSA. The CDR3 sequence: CASSPGTSGRALGTGELFF. Written as DNA, the CDR3 is TGTGCCAGCAGCCCCGGGACTAGCGGGAGGGCCCTCGGCACCGGGGAGCTGTTTTTT.

The sample holds many counts of this clonotype. This chain connects TRBV4-1 to TRBJ2-5, with no clear D. The CDR3 is made up of 15 amino acids. Germline-derived CDR1 and CDR2 are MGHRA and YSYEKL. Trimming took off 1 base at V and 1 base at J, with 10 bases between the two ends. This chain's CDR3 is CASSQVVSGQETQYF. The CDR3 DNA sequence: TGCGCCAGCAGCCAAGTGGTATCAGGCCAAGAGACCCAGTACTTC.

This chain connects TRBV12-3 or TRBV12-4 to TRBJ2-7; no clear D. CDR3 length: 15 residues. The germline V and J ends were trimmed by 2 bases and 3 bases, with 14 bases remaining between them. CDR3 bases: TGTGCCAGCAGTTTAAGTTCTGGCGGCTACTACGAGCAGTACTTC. It translates to CASSLSSGGYYEQYF.

The V gene is TRBV12-3 or TRBV12-4, the J gene TRBJ1-5; possibly TRBD1 for D (6 bases). The V end lost 1 base, the J end lost 6 bases, and 16 bases lay between the germline ends. This CDR3 has 16 residues. The CDR3 DNA reads as TGTGCCAGCAGTTTAGAAGGCGGGGGGCCTGGTCAGCCCCAGCATTTT. Translating gives CASSLEGGGPGQPQHF.

This clonotype was seen repeatedly, ten times or more. This sequence joins TRBV5-1 and TRBJ2-1; either TRBD1 or TRBD2 may supply D (5 bases each). The CDR3 is 14 residues long. Germline-derived CDR1 and CDR2 are SGHRS and YFSETQ. Deletions cut 4 bases from V and 8 bases from J, with 16 bases between. CDR3 in amino acids: CASSVGAGGDEQFF. CDR3 nucleotide sequence: TGCGCCAGCAGCGTCGGGGCTGGAGGCGATGAGCAGTTCTTC.

A note on this clonotype: This likely reflects a read error, since a far larger clone is one base away. This sequence joins TRBV11-2 and TRBJ2-5; tentatively, D is TRBD2 (7 bases). The germline V gene encodes CDR1 SGHAT and CDR2 FQNNGV. There are 14 residues in the CDR3. CDR3 sequence: CVSSLDRGAETQYF. The CDR3, as DNA: TGTGTCAGCAGCTTAGATCGGGGGGCGGAGACCCAGTACTTC.

The V gene is TRBV20-1, the J gene TRBJ2-2, with a possible D match to TRBD1 (5 bases). Trimming removed 0 bases from V and 4 bases from J, with 15 bases in between. The CDR3 has 16 residues. CDR1 and CDR2 (germline): DFQATT, SNEGSKA (reference sequence). The CDR3 DNA reads TGCAGTGCTAGAGATCGGGCCAGGGCGGTCACCGGGGAGCTGTTTTTT. Its protein is CSARDRARAVTGELFF.

This clonotype was picked up a small number of times. The rearrangement links TRBV19 to TRBJ1-5, with D possibly being TRBD1 (6 bases). There are 15 residues in the CDR3. Deletions cut 4 bases from V and 1 base from J, with 11 bases between. Germline CDR1 and CDR2: LNHDA and SQIVND (reference sequence). In nucleotides, the CDR3 is TGTGCCAGTAGTAGATTCAGGGGAAGCAATCAGCCCCAGCATTTT. Its protein product is CASSRFRGSNQPQHF.

This clonotype was observed many times. The chain employs TRBV5-1 and TRBJ2-7; no clear D. The V gene lost 5 bases and the J gene lost 3 bases, with 18 bases spanning the gap. The CDR3 is made up of 15 amino acids. Germline-derived CDR1 and CDR2 are SGHRS and YFSETQ. The CDR3 DNA follows: TGCGCCAGCAGTTTTCTATCCGGGCCGTTCTACGAGCAGTACTTC. Its translation is CASSFLSGPFYEQYF.